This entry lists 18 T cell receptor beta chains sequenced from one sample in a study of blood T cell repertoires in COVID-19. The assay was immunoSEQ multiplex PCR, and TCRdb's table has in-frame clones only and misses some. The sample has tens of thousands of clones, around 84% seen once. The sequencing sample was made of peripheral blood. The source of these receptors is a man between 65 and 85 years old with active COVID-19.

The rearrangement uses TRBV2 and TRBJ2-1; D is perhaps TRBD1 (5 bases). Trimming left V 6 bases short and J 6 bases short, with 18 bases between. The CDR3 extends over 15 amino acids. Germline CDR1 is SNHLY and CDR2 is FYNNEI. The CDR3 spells CASSRYQGRSNEQFF. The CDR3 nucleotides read TGTGCCAGCAGCCGCTACCAGGGAAGGAGCAATGAGCAGTTCTTC.

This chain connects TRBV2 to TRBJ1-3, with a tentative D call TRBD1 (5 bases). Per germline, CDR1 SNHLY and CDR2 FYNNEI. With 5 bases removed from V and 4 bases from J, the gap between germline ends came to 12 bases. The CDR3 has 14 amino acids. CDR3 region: CASSTQGAGNTIYF. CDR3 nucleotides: TGTGCCAGCAGTACTCAGGGTGCGGGAAACACCATATATTTT.

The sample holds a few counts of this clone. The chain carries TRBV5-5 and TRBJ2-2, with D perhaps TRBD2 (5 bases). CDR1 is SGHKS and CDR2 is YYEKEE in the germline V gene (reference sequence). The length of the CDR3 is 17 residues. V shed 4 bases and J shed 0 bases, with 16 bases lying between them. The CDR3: CASSPGLRTSNTGELFF. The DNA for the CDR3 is TGTGCCAGCAGCCCCGGGCTACGGACTTCGAACACCGGGGAGCTGTTTTTT.

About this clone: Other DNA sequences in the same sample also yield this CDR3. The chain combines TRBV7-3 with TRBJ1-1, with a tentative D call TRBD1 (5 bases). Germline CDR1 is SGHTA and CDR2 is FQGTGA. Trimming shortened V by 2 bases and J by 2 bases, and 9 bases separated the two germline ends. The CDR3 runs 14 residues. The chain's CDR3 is CASSLLGGNTEAFF. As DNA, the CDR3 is TGTGCCAGCAGCTTACTCGGGGGAAACACTGAAGCTTTCTTT. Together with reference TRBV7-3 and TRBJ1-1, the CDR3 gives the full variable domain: GAGVSQTPSNKVTEKGKYVELRCDPISGHTALYWYRQSLGQGPEFLIYFQGTGAADDSGLPNDRFFAVRPEGSVSTLKIQRTERGDSAVYLCASSLLGGNTEAFFGQGTRLTVV.

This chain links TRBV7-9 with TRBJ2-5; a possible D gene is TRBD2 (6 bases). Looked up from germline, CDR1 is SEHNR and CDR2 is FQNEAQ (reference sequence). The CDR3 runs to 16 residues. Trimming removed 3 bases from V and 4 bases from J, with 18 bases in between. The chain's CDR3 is CASSLGTRPPRETQYF. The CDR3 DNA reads TGTGCCAGCAGCTTGGGGACTCGCCCGCCCAGAGAGACCCAGTACTTC.

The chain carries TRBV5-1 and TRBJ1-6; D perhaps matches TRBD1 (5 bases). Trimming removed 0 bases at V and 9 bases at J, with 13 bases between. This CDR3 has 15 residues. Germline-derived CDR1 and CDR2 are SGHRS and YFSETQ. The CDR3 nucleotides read TGCGCCAGCAGCTTGGCGCCGGGGGGTAGTTCACCCCTCCACTTT. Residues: CASSLAPGGSSPLHF.

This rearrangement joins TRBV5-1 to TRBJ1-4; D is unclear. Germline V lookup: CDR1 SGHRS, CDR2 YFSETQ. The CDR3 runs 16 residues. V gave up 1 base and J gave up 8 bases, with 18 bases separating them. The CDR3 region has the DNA TGCGCCAGCAGCTTGTTCTTTTCGGGGTTCGGCGAAAAACTGTTTTTT. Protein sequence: CASSLFFSGFGEKLFF.

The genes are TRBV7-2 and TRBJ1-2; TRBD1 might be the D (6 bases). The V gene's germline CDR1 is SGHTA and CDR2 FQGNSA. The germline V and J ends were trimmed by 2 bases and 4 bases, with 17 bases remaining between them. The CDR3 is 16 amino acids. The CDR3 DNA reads TGTGCCAGCAGCTTACTCCCTGGGAGGGGGGGCTATGGCTACACCTTC. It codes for CASSLLPGRGGYGYTF. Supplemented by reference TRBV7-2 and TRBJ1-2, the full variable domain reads GAGVSQSPSNKVTEKGKDVELRCDPISGHTALYWYRQSLGQGLEFLIYFQGNSAPDKSGLPSDRFSAERTGGSVSTLTIQRTQQEDSAVYLCASSLLPGRGGYGYTFGSGTRLTVV.

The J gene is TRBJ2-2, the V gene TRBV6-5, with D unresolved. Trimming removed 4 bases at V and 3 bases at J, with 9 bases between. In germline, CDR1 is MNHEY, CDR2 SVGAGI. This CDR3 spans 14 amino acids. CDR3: CASSFRDYTGELFF. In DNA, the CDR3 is TGTGCCAGCAGTTTTCGCGATTACACCGGGGAGCTGTTTTTT.

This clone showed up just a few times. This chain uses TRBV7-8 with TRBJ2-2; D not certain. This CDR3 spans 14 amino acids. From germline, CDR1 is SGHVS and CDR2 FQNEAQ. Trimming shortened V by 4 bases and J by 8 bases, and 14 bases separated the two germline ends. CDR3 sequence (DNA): TGTGCCAGCAGCTCACCTAGTCCCGGGGGGGAGCTGTTTTTT. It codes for CASSSPSPGGELFF.

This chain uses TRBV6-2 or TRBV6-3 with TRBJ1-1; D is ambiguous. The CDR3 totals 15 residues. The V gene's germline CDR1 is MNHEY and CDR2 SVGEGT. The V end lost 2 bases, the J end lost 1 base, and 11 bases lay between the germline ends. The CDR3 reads CASSYPLGKNTEAFF. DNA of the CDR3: TGTGCCAGCAGTTACCCACTCGGGAAGAACACTGAAGCTTTCTTT.

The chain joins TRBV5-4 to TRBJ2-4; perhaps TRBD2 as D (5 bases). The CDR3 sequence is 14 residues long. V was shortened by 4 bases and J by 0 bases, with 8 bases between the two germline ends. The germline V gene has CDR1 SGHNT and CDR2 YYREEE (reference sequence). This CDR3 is CASSGELAKNIQYF. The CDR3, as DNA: TGTGCCAGCAGCGGGGAGCTAGCCAAAAACATTCAGTACTTC.

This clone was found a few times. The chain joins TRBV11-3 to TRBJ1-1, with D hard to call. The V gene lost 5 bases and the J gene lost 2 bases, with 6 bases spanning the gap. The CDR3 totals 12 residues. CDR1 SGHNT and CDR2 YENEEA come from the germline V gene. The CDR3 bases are TGTGCCAGCAGCCCCCCAAACACTGAAGCTTTCTTT. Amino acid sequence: CASSPPNTEAFF.

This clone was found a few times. The CDR3 is CASSGRGGEISTDTQYF. The CDR3 region has the DNA TGTGCCAGCAGTGGACGCGGGGGGGAGATATCCACAGATACGCAGTATTTT. The V and J genes are TRBV6-2 or TRBV6-3 and TRBJ2-3, with 9 bases fitting TRBD2. The germline V gene encodes CDR1 MNHEY and CDR2 SVGEGT. This CDR3 has 17 residues. With V trimmed by 5 bases and J by 2 bases, 11 bases remained unmatched.

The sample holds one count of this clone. The CDR3 DNA is TGTGCCAGCAGCTTAGTTCAGGGGAACTATGGCTACACCTTC. It translates to CASSLVQGNYGYTF. The rearrangement uses TRBV7-8 and TRBJ1-2; maybe TRBD1 (6 bases). This CDR3 has 14 amino acids. Deletions cut 1 base from V and 2 bases from J, with 8 bases between. Germline V gives CDR1 SGHVS, CDR2 FQNEAQ.

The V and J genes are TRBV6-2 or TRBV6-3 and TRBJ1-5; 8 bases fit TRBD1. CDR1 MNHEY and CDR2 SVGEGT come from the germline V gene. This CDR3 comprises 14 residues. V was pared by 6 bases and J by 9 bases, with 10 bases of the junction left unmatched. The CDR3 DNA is TGTGCCAGCAGCTTCGCAGGACAGGGCTTGCCCCAGCATTTT. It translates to CASSFAGQGLPQHF.

CDR3 region: CASSESGSQATNEKLFF. The DNA for the CDR3 is TGTGCCAGCAGTGAGTCAGGGTCTCAGGCGACTAATGAAAAACTGTTTTTT. The J gene is TRBJ1-4, the V gene TRBV6-1, with a possible D match to TRBD1 (5 bases). Germline loops: CDR1 MNHNS, CDR2 SASEGT. Trimming took off 3 bases at V and 2 bases at J, with 16 bases between the two ends. This CDR3 region has 17 residues.

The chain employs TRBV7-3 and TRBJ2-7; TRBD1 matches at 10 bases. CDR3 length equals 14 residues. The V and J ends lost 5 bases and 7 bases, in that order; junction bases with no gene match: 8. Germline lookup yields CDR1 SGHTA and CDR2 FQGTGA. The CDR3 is CASSPGTGAREQYF. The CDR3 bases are TGTGCCAGCAGCCCCGGGACAGGGGCACGGGAGCAGTACTTC.